By sample fraction, the clone carrying this T cell receptor beta chain is medium-sized. CDR1 is SGHDT and CDR2 is YYEEEE in the germline V gene. V lost 0 bases and J lost 3, with 13 bases in between. The CDR3 contains 16 residues. From the 5' RACE reads, TCRdb called clonotypes with MiXCR, one entry per CDR3 protein. Of some 10,000 distinct CDR3 sequences in the sample, roughly 18% are singletons; the top ten hold roughly 3.8%. Treg sorting used a CD4+CD25+CD127-/low gate. This sequence joins TRBV5-6 and TRBJ1-5; no clear D gene. The TCR comes from a female donor with breast cancer. What was sequenced was Tregs sorted from a lymph node. CDR3 sequence reads: CASSLGLADTNQPQHF. In DNA form, the CDR3 reads TGTGCCAGCAGCTTGGGACTCGCGGATACCAATCAGCCCCAGCATTTT.